The 26 T cell receptor beta chains given below trace back to one sample, sequenced in a study of T cell repertoires in cytomegalovirus infection. No antigen has been assigned to these receptors. TCRdb itself ran the reads through MiXCR, one entry per CDR3 protein. The table records approximately 310,000 distinct CDR3 sequences, around 25% of them present only once. Sequencing was performed on cultured PBMCs, taken from culture after CMV antigen stimulation. The receptors here all came from a human donor in good health (CMV status not recorded). Some clones in this sample may be carry-over from other donors' samples.

This clonotype was seen only a few times. This chain joins TRBV7-2 and TRBJ1-4; D call uncertain. The germline V gene encodes CDR1 SGHTA and CDR2 FQGNSA. This CDR3 region has 14 residues. V was trimmed by 2 bases and J by 5 bases, leaving 9 bases between them. This CDR3 is CASSLMAQNEKLFF. Written as DNA, the CDR3 is TGTGCCAGCAGCTTAATGGCTCAGAATGAAAAACTGTTTTTT. The variable domain in full, with the rest retrieved from reference TRBV7-2 and TRBJ1-4, is GAGVSQSPSNKVTEKGKDVELRCDPISGHTALYWYRQSLGQGLEFLIYFQGNSAPDKSGLPSDRFSAERTGGSVSTLTIQRTQQEDSAVYLCASSLMAQNEKLFFGSGTQLSVL.

Of note for this clonotype: Sequence at one end of the junction differs from germline and may be a read error. This rearrangement joins TRBV27 to TRBJ2-3; no clear D. Germline CDR1 MNHEY, CDR2 SMNVEV (reference sequence). CDR3 length: 11 residues. The CDR3, as DNA: TGTGCCAGCAGTTTCACAGATATGCAGTATTTT. Its protein product is CASSFTDMQYF.

The chain links TRBV10-3 to TRBJ1-2; 7 bases agree with TRBD1. V shed 6 bases and J 6 bases; nucleotides not matched to a gene: 4. Germline loops: CDR1 ENHRY, CDR2 SYGVKD. The CDR3 consists of 12 residues. The CDR3 region is CAIRTGMNGYTF. The DNA of the CDR3 is TGTGCCATCAGGACAGGGATGAATGGCTACACCTTC.

The chain joins TRBV20-1 to TRBJ2-1, with a tentative D call TRBD1 (6 bases). CDR1 DFQATT and CDR2 SNEGSKA come from the germline V gene (reference sequence). The CDR3 totals 16 residues. The V gene lost 4 bases and the J gene lost 4 bases, with 20 bases spanning the gap. The CDR3, as DNA: TGCAGTGCTAAAGGCTTCAGGGGAAGGGGATACAATGAGCAGTTCTTC. Its protein is CSAKGFRGRGYNEQFF.

This chain connects TRBV6-6 to TRBJ2-1; TRBD2 matches at 12 bases. V trimming: 4 bases; J trimming: 2 bases; junction bases outside the gene matches: 3. The CDR3 totals 16 residues. Looked up from germline, CDR1 is MNHNY and CDR2 is SVGAGI (reference sequence). The CDR3, as DNA: TGTGCCAGCAGTTTGACTAGCGGGGGTGCCTACAATGAGCAGTTCTTC. Its translation: CASSLTSGGAYNEQFF.

This clonotype was counted between two and nine times. This chain connects TRBV20-1 to TRBJ2-1, with TRBD2 matching over 10 bases. Losses at the gene ends were 6 bases for V and 9 bases for J; bases not matched to a gene: 14. The CDR3 loop spans 15 amino acids. Germline assignment: CDR1 DFQATT and CDR2 SNEGSKA (reference sequence). The CDR3 sequence: CSAQESGRAAGEQFF. The CDR3 DNA is TGCAGTGCGCAAGAAAGCGGGAGGGCCGCCGGTGAGCAGTTCTTC.

The sample holds a few counts of this clonotype. J is TRBJ1-1 and V is TRBV12-3 or TRBV12-4; D is ambiguous. The CDR3 has 15 residues. The V end lost 5 bases, the J end lost 1 base, and 14 bases lay between the germline ends. In nucleotides, the CDR3 is TGTGCCAGCAGTAAGAACATGTGGAGGAACACTGAAGCTTTCTTT. Protein: CASSKNMWRNTEAFF.

This clonotype was counted a few times. The chain recombines TRBV19 with TRBJ2-5; D uncertain. V lost 5 bases and J lost 4, with 11 bases in between. The V gene's germline CDR1 is LNHDA and CDR2 SQIVND (reference sequence). This CDR3 is built from 13 residues. The CDR3 sequence: CASSLGFPETQYF. In DNA, the CDR3 is TGTGCCAGTAGTTTGGGGTTCCCAGAGACCCAGTACTTC. Filled out from reference TRBV19 and TRBJ2-5, the complete variable domain reads DGGITQSPKYLFRKEGQNVTLSCEQNLNHDAMYWYRQDPGQGLRLIYYSQIVNDFQKGDIAEGYSVSREKKESFPLTVTSAQKNPTAFYLCASSLGFPETQYFGPGTRLLVL.

At least ten counts were recorded for this clonotype. The chain joins TRBV7-2 to TRBJ2-5; 10 bases are shared with TRBD2. In germline, CDR1 is SGHTA, CDR2 FQGNSA. This CDR3 has 14 amino acids. Losses at the gene ends were 7 bases for V and 5 bases for J; bases not matched to a gene: 7. DNA of the CDR3: TGTGCCAGCAACATAGCGGGAGGAGGGGAGACCCAGTACTTC. Translated: CASNIAGGGETQYF.

This rearrangement joins TRBV5-6 to TRBJ2-1, with D hard to call. Germline CDR1 reads SGHDT; CDR2 reads YYEEEE. V dropped 4 bases and J dropped 6 bases, with 20 bases sitting between them. This CDR3 is 16 amino acids long. CDR3 nucleotides: TGTGCCAGCAGCCTTGTAGGACGAGCGTTAGGCAATGAGCAGTTCTTC. Amino acid sequence: CASSLVGRALGNEQFF.

The chain combines TRBV5-1 with TRBJ2-6, with TRBD1 matching 8 bases. This CDR3 contains 19 residues. Losses at the gene ends were 1 base for V and 0 bases for J; bases not matched to a gene: 9. Germline assignment: CDR1 SGHRS and CDR2 YFSETQ. The CDR3 protein is CASSLFGQGRTSGANVLTF. The DNA of the CDR3 is TGCGCCAGCAGCTTGTTTGGACAGGGAAGGACCTCTGGGGCCAACGTCCTGACTTTC.

There are many counts of this clonotype. The chain is built from TRBV6-1 and TRBJ1-5; D unresolved. The V gene lost 4 bases and the J gene lost 0 bases, with 13 bases spanning the gap. This CDR3 region has 16 residues. Germline CDR1 and CDR2: MNHNS and SASEGT. The CDR3 bases are TGTGCCAGCAGTGTTGCCAGCCCCACTAGCAATCAGCCCCAGCATTTT. It codes for CASSVASPTSNQPQHF.

This clonotype was recorded a few times. The rearrangement uses TRBV20-1 and TRBJ1-4; 8 nucleotides align to TRBD1. The CDR3 sequence is 14 residues long. Per germline, CDR1 DFQATT and CDR2 SNEGSKA (reference sequence). V was clipped by 6 bases and J by 3 bases; unmatched bases: 6. The DNA of the CDR3 is TGCAGTGCGCGCAGGGGGCTAGCTAATGAAAAACTGTTTTTT. Amino acid sequence: CSARRGLANEKLFF.

V and J are TRBV20-1 and TRBJ2-1; D is perhaps TRBD1 (7 bases). Trimming stripped 6 bases from V and 1 base from J, with 13 bases between. This CDR3 has 14 residues. CDR1 is DFQATT and CDR2 is SNEGSKA in the germline V gene (reference sequence). The DNA for the CDR3 is TGCAGTGCCCAAGCAGGGGGGTCCTACAATGAGCAGTTCTTC. It specifies CSAQAGGSYNEQFF.

The rearrangement links TRBV7-4 to TRBJ2-6, with a weak D call TRBD2 (5 bases). CDR1 and CDR2 from the germline V gene are SGHVT and SQSDAQ. This CDR3 is built from 18 residues. The V gene lost 7 bases and the J gene lost 4 bases, with 23 bases spanning the gap. CDR3 sequence reads: CASNLPGSRESGANVLTF. The CDR3 DNA sequence: TGTGCCAGCAACCTGCCGGGGAGCCGTGAGTCCGGGGCCAACGTCCTGACTTTC.

The chain carries TRBV11-2 and TRBJ1-4; D possibly corresponds to TRBD1 (5 bases). Trimming removed 5 bases at V and 4 bases at J, with 14 bases between. This CDR3 contains 15 residues. Germline loops: CDR1 SGHAT, CDR2 FQNNGV. Here the CDR3 reads CASSPGWGFNEKLFF. The CDR3 DNA follows: TGTGCCAGCAGCCCGGGCTGGGGGTTTAATGAAAAACTGTTTTTT. Filled out from reference TRBV11-2 and TRBJ1-4, the complete variable domain reads EAGVAQSPRYKIIEKRQSVAFWCNPISGHATLYWYQQILGQGPKLLIQFQNNGVVDDSQLPKDRFSAERLKGVDSTLKIQPAKLEDSAVYLCASSPGWGFNEKLFFGSGTQLSVL.

This clonotype has a handful of counts. The CDR3 spells CASTDPAGTSYNEQFF. The CDR3 DNA reads TGTGCCAGCACCGACCCAGCAGGAACCTCCTACAATGAGCAGTTCTTC. The chain recombines TRBV2 with TRBJ2-1, with D unclear. CDR1 and CDR2 from the germline V gene are SNHLY and FYNNEI. This CDR3 contains 16 residues. Trimming left V 7 bases short and J 0 bases short, with 16 bases between.

The V call is TRBV30, the J call TRBJ2-1, with TRBD1 as a possible D gene (6 bases). With 4 bases removed from V and 4 bases from J, the gap between germline ends came to 26 bases. Germline CDR1 is GTSNPN and CDR2 is SVGIG (reference sequence). This CDR3 comprises 18 residues. CDR3 amino acids: CAWTRGPPLGTRYNEQFF. DNA of the CDR3: TGTGCCTGGACCAGGGGACCACCCTTGGGAACACGTTACAATGAGCAGTTCTTC.

This clonotype has more than one count but fewer than ten. J is TRBJ1-1 and V is TRBV7-9, with D perhaps matching TRBD1 (6 bases). The CDR3 spans 12 residues. The V and J ends lost 6 bases and 7 bases respectively, with 12 bases between them. The germline CDR1 and CDR2 sequences are SEHNR and FQNEAQ (reference sequence). The CDR3 spells CASRSNRDEAFF. The CDR3 coding sequence is TGTGCCAGCAGGTCAAACAGGGATGAAGCTTTCTTT.

The rearrangement links TRBV5-6 to TRBJ2-1; TRBD2 matches at 9 bases. Germline V gene lookup returns CDR1 SGHDT and CDR2 YYEEEE. V shed 1 base and J 8 bases; nucleotides not matched to a gene: 7. This CDR3 region has 15 residues. The CDR3 region has the DNA TGTGCCAGCAGCTTGAGACTAGCGGCTTGGGATGAGCAGTTCTTC. It yields the protein CASSLRLAAWDEQFF.

This clonotype has a handful of counts. The chain is built from TRBV12-3 or TRBV12-4 and TRBJ2-5, with 9 positions matching TRBD2. The J segment lost 6 bases and the V segment lost 3 bases, leaving 2 bases of the junction unmatched. The CDR3 sequence is 13 residues long. The CDR3 DNA follows: TGTGCCAGCAGTTTTGCGGGAGGGCAGACCCAGTACTTC. Residues: CASSFAGGQTQYF.

The chain is built from TRBV7-9 and TRBJ2-3; no firm D call. This CDR3 is 16 amino acids long. Germline V gene data show CDR1 as SEHNR and CDR2 as FQNEAQ (reference sequence). V lost 1 base and J 1 base, leaving 12 bases between the germline ends. For the CDR3, the DNA is TGTGCCAGCAGCTTAGTGGTTGGATCGGGCACAGATACGCAGTATTTT. Its translation is CASSLVVGSGTDTQYF.

This clonotype occurred many times. V and J are TRBV7-2 and TRBJ2-1, with a possible D match to TRBD2 (5 bases). Trimming stripped 1 base from V and 6 bases from J, with 13 bases between. Germline V CDR1 and CDR2: SGHTA, FQGNSA. The CDR3 covers 15 residues. The CDR3 loop is CASSLDTSRGNEQFF. For the CDR3, the DNA is TGTGCCAGCAGCTTAGATACTAGTCGGGGCAATGAGCAGTTCTTC.

This clonotype has a handful of counts. This chain connects TRBV6-1 to TRBJ2-3, with 12 positions matching TRBD2. From germline, CDR1 is MNHNS and CDR2 SASEGT. The V and J ends lost 2 bases and 6 bases, in that order; junction bases with no gene match: 9. CDR3 length: 17 amino acids. CDR3 sequence (DNA): TGTGCCAGCAGTGAATCGCTAGCGGGAGGGGGTCGGGATACGCAGTATTTT. Amino acid sequence: CASSESLAGGGRDTQYF.

This chain joins TRBV11-2 and TRBJ1-1; D is undetermined. Germline V gene sequence: CDR1 SGHAT, CDR2 FQNNGV. V lost 3 bases to trimming and J lost 5 bases, with 13 bases between them. The CDR3 is 14 residues long. CDR3 bases: TGTGCCAGCAGCTTTTCCCCCCGCGGAACTGAAGCTTTCTTT. It yields the protein CASSFSPRGTEAFF.

V gene TRBV12-3 or TRBV12-4 combines with J gene TRBJ2-5, with TRBD2 matching over 10 bases. The CDR3 runs 13 residues. J was trimmed by 5 bases and V by 3 bases; bases with no gene match: 0. The chain's CDR3 is CASSFSGRETQYF. CDR3 sequence (DNA): TGTGCCAGCAGTTTTAGCGGGAGGGAGACCCAGTACTTC.